This TCR beta chain is from a study of CD8 T cells in ankylosing spondylitis (dated by TCRdb to about 2017). With respect to the entire study: T cell receptor beta repertoires were profiled in healthy donors and ankylosing spondylitis patients so that disease-linked TCR variants could be found. Samples of peripheral blood were taken, and for ankylosing spondylitis patients, synovial fluid was collected as well. The full study cohort comprised 20 to 30 ankylosing spondylitis patients and around 100 healthy donors.

This clonotype was seen repeatedly, ten times or more. Its specific antigen is unknown. Per-base qualities were not stored, and no clone one base away is much larger. Study-level results and caveats: The disease-linked clones were reported as significantly enriched in matched synovial fluid samples from ankylosing spondylitis patients. Blood from ankylosing spondylitis patients appeared to be characterized by a TCR beta motif composed of under 10 highly homologous amino acid variants. Some of the motif variants had been reported before in the synovial fluid and blood of reactive arthritis patients, a finding that suggests common disease-initiation mechanisms. A CD8+ phenotype was shown by the disease-linked clones, which were found at relatively low frequencies in peripheral blood.

TCRdb shows the sequencer as Illumina HiSeq 2500. Quantitative 5'-RACE with molecular barcodes was used to prepare TCR beta libraries. Per the original workflow: To identify disease-linked TCR variants, a new computational method was used, one built on a probabilistic model of VDJ rearrangement. The raw public data were reprocessed by TCRdb itself: fastp quality trimming at Q25, MiXCR clonotype calling, in-frame beta chains only. All rows with the same CDR3 protein become a single entry with the most common DNA and genes. The authors' filters were not applied to this entry. The sample table contains about 310,000 distinct CDR3 sequences; only one count was recorded for about a fifth of them. The ten most abundant clones make up approximately 3.7% of the sample. Between the V and J ends, shortened by 0 bases and 12 bases respectively, the junction contains 18 bases. The CDR3, from cysteine to phenylalanine, totals 15 residues. Left in the record is the CDR3 DNA by itself, 45 bases read in frame from the first base. CDR1 and CDR2, looked up from the germline V gene, are SGHRS and YFSETQ.

This receptor was obtained from a female donor with ankylosing spondylitis or in good health (not recorded which). Here the chain combines TRBV5-1 and TRBJ1-4, with no D gene named confidently. Sequencing used blood, either unsorted or a sorted T cell fraction (not recorded which). The CDR3: CASSLAGNQERQLFF. The DNA sequence is given as TGCGCCAGCAGCTTGGCCGGTAACCAAGAAAGACAACTGTTTTTT. Extended through the reference TRBV5-1 and TRBJ1-4 proteins, this CDR3 yields the full variable domain: KAGVTQTPRYLIKTRGQQVTLSCSPISGHRSVSWYQQTPGQGLQFLFEYFSETQRNKGNFPGRFSGRQFSNSRSEMNVSTLELGDSALYLCASSLAGNQERQLFFGSGTQLSVL.